Each of the 18 T cell receptor beta chains below was sequenced from the same sample in a study of CD8 T cells in ankylosing spondylitis. From the 5' RACE reads, TCRdb called clonotypes with MiXCR, one entry per CDR3 protein. The table shows about 240,000 distinct CDR3 sequences, with about 10% occurring only once. Sequencing input: blood, either unsorted or a sorted T cell fraction (not recorded which). The receptors stem from a male donor with ankylosing spondylitis or in good health (not recorded which).

The chain uses TRBV6-4 and TRBJ2-3; TRBD2 might be the D (6 bases). CDR1 is MRHNA and CDR2 is SNTAGT in the germline V gene. V was shortened by 4 bases and J by 3 bases, with 8 bases between the two germline ends. This CDR3 has 13 residues. CDR3 sequence (DNA): TGTGCCAGCAGTGCTAGCGAAACAGATACGCAGTATTTT. Amino acid sequence: CASSASETDTQYF.

This clonotype was counted a few times. This chain links TRBV6-2 or TRBV6-3 with TRBJ1-1; D remains unclear. Between the trimmed V and J ends, which lost 2 bases and 3 bases, there was a span of 10 bases. Germline CDR1 MNHEY, CDR2 SVGEGT. This CDR3 has 14 amino acids. In nucleotides, the CDR3 is TGTGCCAGCAGTTACGATAGGTTCGACACTGAAGCTTTCTTT. Its translation is CASSYDRFDTEAFF.

This clonotype came up many times. The V and J genes are TRBV20-1 and TRBJ1-6; TRBD1 might be the D (5 bases). The CDR3 contains 14 residues. V was clipped by 3 bases and J by 10 bases, with 16 bases between them. Germline assignment: CDR1 DFQATT and CDR2 SNEGSKA (reference sequence). The DNA of the CDR3 is TGCAGTGCTAGGGCCCCCCGGGGCAACTCACCCCTCCACTTT. It specifies CSARAPRGNSPLHF.

The rearrangement uses TRBV28 and TRBJ2-4, with TRBD2 identical over 8 bases. From germline, CDR1 is MDHEN and CDR2 SYDVKM. This CDR3 is built from 15 residues. The J segment lost 3 bases and the V segment lost 5 bases, leaving 6 bases of the junction unmatched. Here the CDR3 reads CASSPRGASKNIQYF. CDR3 nucleotides: TGTGCCAGCAGTCCGCGGGGGGCGAGCAAAAACATTCAGTACTTC.

This clonotype was seen a few times. This chain uses TRBV5-1 with TRBJ1-1; D remains unclear. This CDR3 has 13 residues. CDR1 and CDR2 from the germline V gene are SGHRS and YFSETQ. Trimming shortened V by 3 bases and J by 3 bases, and 9 bases separated the two germline ends. The CDR3 region is CASSWESDTEAFF. The CDR3 region has the DNA TGCGCCAGCAGCTGGGAGTCGGACACTGAAGCTTTCTTT.

This clonotype occurred many times. V usage is TRBV27 and J usage is TRBJ2-7; 8 nucleotides align to TRBD2. In germline, CDR1 is MNHEY, CDR2 SMNVEV (reference sequence). This CDR3 contains 15 residues. V lost 6 bases, J lost 4 bases, and 11 bases stayed unmatched. CDR3 bases: TGTGCCAGCAGCTTAAGTGGACTAGCCGGTTACGAGCAGTACTTC. This sequence encodes CASSLSGLAGYEQYF.

The table lists this clonotype with many counts. This chain joins TRBV7-3 and TRBJ2-1; tentative D call: TRBD1 (5 bases). This CDR3 comprises 18 residues. Germline assignment: CDR1 SGHTA and CDR2 FQGTGA. V dropped 0 bases and J dropped 9 bases, with 24 bases sitting between them. CDR3 DNA sequence: TGTGCCAGCAGCTTAACGGTTGGCCAGGGTAATCTCGTTGGTGAGCAGTTCTTC. Translation gives CASSLTVGQGNLVGEQFF.

This clonotype was seen at least ten times. The chain combines TRBV20-1 with TRBJ2-7, with D perhaps matching TRBD1 (5 bases). CDR3 length: 14 amino acids. Trimming cost V 6 bases and J 4 bases, with 19 bases left between them. Germline CDR1 is DFQATT and CDR2 is SNEGSKA (reference sequence). CDR3 sequence: CSAQQGRDTYEQYF. The DNA of the CDR3 is TGCAGTGCCCAGCAGGGAAGGGATACGTACGAGCAGTACTTC.

The chain employs TRBV3-1 and TRBJ2-4; D is undetermined. V lost 0 bases and J 0 bases, leaving 6 bases between the germline ends. This CDR3 spans 15 amino acids. CDR1 is LGHDT, CDR2 YNNKEL, per germline (reference sequence). CDR3 residues: CASSQENQAKNIQYF. The CDR3 nucleotides read TGTGCCAGCAGCCAAGAAAACCAAGCCAAAAACATTCAGTACTTC.

J is TRBJ2-1 and V is TRBV9, with 14 bases aligning to TRBD2. Germline-derived CDR1 and CDR2 are SGDLS and YYNGEE. The CDR3 is 16 residues long. The V and J ends lost 3 bases and 5 bases, in that order; junction bases with no gene match: 4. DNA of the CDR3: TGTGCCAGCAGCGGGGGACTAGCGGGAGTAGACAATGAGCAGTTCTTC. It is translated as CASSGGLAGVDNEQFF.

This clonotype was detected a few times. The gene calls are TRBV11-2 and TRBJ2-2; D might be TRBD2 (5 bases). This CDR3 has 15 amino acids. Deletions cut 4 bases from V and 4 bases from J, with 13 bases between. The germline CDR1 and CDR2 sequences are SGHAT and FQNNGV. The CDR3 sequence: CASSSGELGTGELFF. The CDR3, as DNA: TGTGCCAGCAGCTCCGGGGAGTTAGGCACCGGGGAGCTGTTTTTT.

This clonotype was found many times. This chain uses TRBV20-1 with TRBJ2-1; TRBD2 might be the D (6 bases). The CDR3 extends over 13 amino acids. Germline loops: CDR1 DFQATT, CDR2 SNEGSKA (reference sequence). Trimming shortened V by 3 bases and J by 9 bases, and 15 bases separated the two germline ends. The DNA for the CDR3 is TGCAGTGCTAGCCTGCCCACTAGCTTTGAGCAGTTCTTC. This translates into CSASLPTSFEQFF.

The chain uses TRBV28 and TRBJ1-3; unclear D gene. The CDR3 has 12 residues. Per germline, CDR1 MDHEN and CDR2 SYDVKM. The V end was cut by 7 bases, the J end by 6 bases, with 10 bases between. CDR3 protein: CASTTTANTIYF. Here the CDR3 DNA reads TGTGCCAGCACCACCACGGCAAACACCATATATTTT. The full variable domain, its missing parts supplied by reference TRBV28 and TRBJ1-3, is DVKVTQSSRYLVKRTGEKVFLECVQDMDHENMFWYRQDPGLGLRLIYFSYDVKMKEKGDIPEGYSVSREKKERFSLILESASTNQTSMYLCASTTTANTIYFGEGSWLTVV.

This clonotype showed up many times. The chain recombines TRBV29-1 with TRBJ2-2, with 7 bases fitting TRBD2. The CDR3 is 15 residues long. In germline, CDR1 is SQVTM, CDR2 ANQGSEA. V lost 7 bases and J lost 4; bases outside the gene matches: 12. CDR3 in DNA: TGCAGCGCCGCTGGAGTATGGGGGGGCACCGGGGAGCTGTTTTTT. This codes for CSAAGVWGGTGELFF.

This clonotype has at least ten counts. This chain links TRBV29-1 with TRBJ2-1; D not resolved. The CDR3 has 12 residues. The ends were cut back, 3 bases at V and 0 bases at J, with 3 bases in the middle. Germline lookup yields CDR1 SQVTM and CDR2 ANQGSEA. The CDR3 protein is CSVEDSYNEQFF. The CDR3 DNA is TGCAGCGTTGAGGACTCCTACAATGAGCAGTTCTTC.

The genes are TRBV20-1 and TRBJ1-1; D call uncertain. Per the germline V gene, CDR1 is DFQATT and CDR2 is SNEGSKA (reference sequence). The length of the CDR3 is 14 residues. V was trimmed by 0 bases and J by 5 bases, leaving 13 bases between them. CDR3 sequence reads: CSARDYRGGTEAFF. The CDR3 bases are TGCAGTGCTAGAGATTATCGGGGAGGGACTGAAGCTTTCTTT.

This clonotype has a count of ten or more. The CDR3 DNA reads TGTGCCAGCAGTCCAGGGACAGGGGACACGTACGAGCAGTACTTC. Its translation: CASSPGTGDTYEQYF. The rearrangement uses TRBV12-3 or TRBV12-4 and TRBJ2-7, with 10 bases fitting TRBD1. The V gene end was trimmed by 5 bases and the J gene end by 4 bases; junction bases not matched to a gene: 8. The CDR3 runs 15 residues.

To note about this clonotype: A clone one base away is much larger, so this may be a read error. The chain combines TRBV5-4 with TRBJ1-1; 11 nucleotides align to TRBD1. The CDR3 spans 14 residues. Germline CDR1 SGHNT, CDR2 YYREEE (reference sequence). CDR3 sequence: CTSSRGQGDTEAFF. The CDR3 bases are TGTACCAGCAGCCGGGGACAGGGGGACACTGAAGCTTTCTTT.